The rows below give T cell receptor beta chains drawn from one sample of a study of patients and donors after allogeneic stem cell transplantation. One entry per CDR3 protein results from TCRdb running MiXCR on the RT-PCR reads. The sample records around 170,000 distinct CDR3 sequences, approximately 22% being singletons. The sequenced material came from blood, either unsorted or a sorted T cell fraction (not recorded which). These receptors originate from a human donor who was either an allogeneic HSCT recipient or a stem cell or donor lymphocyte infusion donor (not recorded which). It is not recorded whose cells these are; they may come from a transplant donor. The CDR3 runs from the conserved cysteine through the conserved F or W. Fields, in order: CDR3 protein, CDR3 DNA, clone size, D gene, J gene, V gene. D genes are given only for firm matches. A clone size is listed for some rows: how often the clone was seen (once, few, many), or a class if it is expanded.

CASSLDARGMSEQFF	TGCGCCAGCAGCTTGGACGCCAGGGGAATGAGTGAGCAGTTCTTC	NA	NA	TRBJ2-1	TRBV5-1
CASSLAGTELREQYF	TGCGCCAGCAGCTTGGCCGGGACAGAATTACGCGAGCAGTACTTC	few	TRBD1	TRBJ2-7	TRBV5-1
CASSFLGNQPQHF	TGTGCCAGCAGTTTTTTGGGTAATCAGCCCCAGCATTTT	NA	NA	TRBJ1-5	TRBV12-3/TRBV12-4
CAISAGQGQEKLFF	TGTGCCATCAGTGCGGGACAGGGTCAGGAAAAACTGTTTTTT	NA	TRBD1	TRBJ1-4	TRBV10-3
CASSSGTVEKLFF	TGTGCCAGCAGCTCCGGGACGGTTGAAAAACTGTTTTTT	NA	NA	TRBJ1-4	TRBV5-8
CSAVTGVRQPQHF	TGCAGCGCCGTGACAGGGGTTAGACAGCCCCAGCATTTT	NA	TRBD1	TRBJ1-5	TRBV29-1
CSASGGSNRNTEAFF	TGCAGTGCTAGTGGAGGGTCGAACAGGAACACTGAAGCTTTCTTT	few	NA	TRBJ1-1	TRBV20-1
CASSHSGRSNNEQFF	TGCGCCAGCAGCCACAGCGGGAGGTCGAACAATGAGCAGTTCTTC	NA	TRBD2	TRBJ2-1	TRBV4-1
CSVAGGKNIQYF	TGCAGCGTCGCAGGGGGCAAAAACATTCAGTACTTC	NA	TRBD1	TRBJ2-4	TRBV29-1
CASSQLGLVDSTDTQYF	TGTGCCAGCAGCCAACTTGGGCTCGTAGATAGCACAGATACGCAGTATTTT	NA	NA	TRBJ2-3	TRBV4-2
CASSPLGSLAKNIQYF	TGTGCCAGCAGTCCCCTTGGATCACTAGCCAAAAACATTCAGTACTTC	NA	NA	TRBJ2-4	TRBV12-3/TRBV12-4
CSASWQPNYGYTF	TGCAGTGCTAGTTGGCAGCCTAACTATGGCTACACCTTC	few	NA	TRBJ1-2	TRBV20-1
CSASVQGQGNNQPQHF	TGCAGTGCTAGCGTTCAGGGGCAGGGAAACAATCAGCCCCAGCATTTT	NA	NA	TRBJ1-5	TRBV20-1
CSVHPALGNTEAFF	TGCAGCGTCCACCCGGCGCTCGGGAACACTGAAGCTTTCTTT	NA	NA	TRBJ1-1	TRBV29-1
CSVEDISSGNTIYF	TGCAGCGTTGAAGACATTAGCTCTGGAAACACCATATATTTT	few	NA	TRBJ1-3	TRBV29-1
CASSALRETQYF	TGTGCCAGCTCAGCCCTGCGTGAGACCCAGTACTTC	few	NA	TRBJ2-5	TRBV18
CSVTGGRTDTQYF	TGCAGCGTAACGGGAGGTCGCACAGATACGCAGTATTTT	NA	TRBD2	TRBJ2-3	TRBV29-1
CSARDRGAGIPNEQFF	TGCAGTGCTAGAGATCGGGGCGCGGGAATTCCCAATGAGCAGTTCTTC	NA	NA	TRBJ2-1	TRBV20-1
CASSNSGGGSPLHF	TGTGCCAGCAGCAACTCAGGGGGAGGATCACCCCTCCACTTT	few	TRBD1	TRBJ1-6	TRBV7-2
CASRPRQGDYGYTF	TGTGCCAGCAGACCAAGACAGGGAGACTATGGCTACACCTTC	few	TRBD1	TRBJ1-2	TRBV12-3/TRBV12-4
CASSPVFTEAFF	TGTGCCAGCTCACCTGTGTTCACTGAAGCTTTCTTT	NA	NA	TRBJ1-1	TRBV18
CASSTETSGSSVEQFF	TGTGCCAGCAGCACAGAGACTAGCGGGAGTTCCGTTGAGCAGTTCTTC	many	TRBD2	TRBJ2-1	TRBV7-9
CSVVTSTSGRATDTQYF	TGCAGCGTTGTAACGTCGACTAGCGGGAGGGCGACAGATACGCAGTATTTT	NA	TRBD2	TRBJ2-3	TRBV29-1
CSVWEYGNGELFF	TGCAGCGTTTGGGAGTATGGGAACGGGGAGCTGTTTTTT	few	NA	TRBJ2-2	TRBV29-1
CASSARPDFYEQYF	TGTGCCAGCAGCGCACGACCTGATTTCTACGAGCAGTACTTC	NA	NA	TRBJ2-7	TRBV9
CSAGVGGLSYEQYF	TGCAGTGCTGGGGTCGGAGGACTATCCTACGAGCAGTACTTC	NA	NA	TRBJ2-7	TRBV20-1
CASSVGAAALANTGELFF	TGTGCCAGCAGCGTAGGGGCGGCAGCCCTCGCGAACACCGGGGAGCTGTTTTTT	NA	NA	TRBJ2-2	TRBV9
CSVEEWDGDGYTF	TGCAGCGTTGAAGAGTGGGACGGTGATGGCTACACCTTC	few	NA	TRBJ1-2	TRBV29-1
CAISEWRTPFESPGEQYF	TGTGCCATCAGTGAGTGGCGGACGCCCTTCGAAAGTCCGGGCGAGCAGTACTTC	few	NA	TRBJ2-7	TRBV10-3
CASSVVGQGAGELFF	TGTGCCAGCAGCGTAGTGGGACAGGGGGCCGGGGAGCTGTTTTTT	NA	TRBD1	TRBJ2-2	TRBV9
CASSLRGLSSYEQYF	TGTGCCAGCAGTCTTAGGGGACTGAGCTCCTACGAGCAGTACTTC	NA	NA	TRBJ2-7	TRBV12-3/TRBV12-4
CSVNGQGRETQYF	TGCAGCGTTAATGGACAGGGTCGAGAGACCCAGTACTTC	NA	TRBD1	TRBJ2-5	TRBV29-1
CASSPRTGDNQPQHF	TGTGCCAGCAGCCCCCGAACAGGGGATAATCAGCCCCAGCATTTT	NA	TRBD1	TRBJ1-5	TRBV6-6
CAWSVTGSNYGYTF	TGTGCCTGGAGTGTGACAGGGTCGAACTATGGCTACACCTTC	NA	TRBD1	TRBJ1-2	TRBV30
CASSLGTSEAFF	TGTGCCAGCAGCCTAGGGACATCTGAGGCTTTCTTT	NA	NA	TRBJ1-1	TRBV7-9
CSATTAGRGNEQFF	TGCAGTGCTACGACGGCCGGCCGCGGCAATGAGCAGTTCTTC	few	NA	TRBJ2-1	TRBV20-1
CSVEVLAGGRRQFF	TGCAGCGTTGAAGTACTAGCGGGAGGGCGAAGGCAGTTCTTC	NA	TRBD2	TRBJ2-1	TRBV29-1
CAISPQTYNEQFF	TGTGCCATCAGTCCACAGACGTACAATGAGCAGTTCTTC	few	NA	TRBJ2-1	TRBV10-3
CASSTPWRGAEADTQYF	TGCGCCAGCAGCACGCCCTGGCGGGGGGCGGAAGCAGATACGCAGTATTTT	NA	TRBD2	TRBJ2-3	TRBV5-1
CASSSDSTGRTEAFF	TGTGCCAGCAGTTCCGATTCTACCGGGCGCACTGAAGCTTTCTTT	few	NA	TRBJ1-1	TRBV25-1
CASRTKRGSDTQYF	TGTGCCAGCAGAACTAAGAGAGGGAGTGATACGCAGTATTTT	NA	NA	TRBJ2-3	TRBV2
CSADRDTFLPSYEQYF	TGCAGTGCCGACCGGGACACCTTCCTACCTTCCTACGAGCAGTACTTC	NA	NA	TRBJ2-7	TRBV20-1
CASVGGTQYF	TGTGCCAGCGTCGGAGGTACGCAGTATTTT	few	NA	TRBJ2-3	TRBV6-6
CASSFSSSGDEQYF	TGTGCCAGCAGTTTTAGTAGTTCAGGAGACGAGCAGTACTTC	NA	NA	TRBJ2-7	TRBV12-3/TRBV12-4
CASSFGQGVLNTEAFF	TGTGCCAGCAGCTTCGGACAGGGGGTCCTGAACACTGAAGCTTTCTTT	NA	TRBD1	TRBJ1-1	TRBV6-6
CAIRTGNTEAFF	TGTGCCATCAGGACAGGTAACACTGAAGCTTTCTTT	few	NA	TRBJ1-1	TRBV10-3
CASSHNPRDRADEAFF	TGCGCCAGCAGCCATAACCCCCGGGACAGGGCGGATGAAGCTTTCTTT	NA	TRBD1	TRBJ1-1	TRBV4-1
CSARVPSNEQFF	TGCAGTGCTAGAGTTCCTAGCAATGAGCAGTTCTTC	NA	NA	TRBJ2-1	TRBV20-1
CSVEDPPEKLFF	TGCAGCGTTGAAGACCCCCCAGAAAAACTGTTTTTT	few	NA	TRBJ1-4	TRBV29-1
CASSSVDRYDQPQHF	TGTGCCAGCAGTTCGGTCGACAGATATGATCAGCCCCAGCATTTT	many	NA	TRBJ1-5	TRBV12-3/TRBV12-4
CATSEPDHGETQYF	TGTGCCACCAGTGAACCGGACCACGGGGAGACCCAGTACTTC	few	NA	TRBJ2-5	TRBV24-1
CASSLEGPNQETQYF	TGCGCCAGCAGCTTGGAAGGGCCGAACCAAGAGACCCAGTACTTC	NA	NA	TRBJ2-5	TRBV5-1
CASSPDLPGNTIYF	TGTGCCAGCTCACCAGACCTCCCTGGAAACACCATATATTTT	NA	NA	TRBJ1-3	TRBV18